Listed below are T cell receptor beta chains from one sample, sequenced in a study of PD-L1 blockade in urothelial cancer. Data came from immunoSEQ multiplex PCR; TCRdb stores just in-frame clones and leaves some out. Of approximately 48,000 clones detected, approximately 83% appear once; the ten largest clones hold 16%. The specimen was PBMCs, collected around atezolizumab (anti-PD-L1) treatment. Receptor source: a man in his sixties with urothelial cancer. Each CDR3 is given with its conserved first and last residue. A D gene is named only where the DNA matches it firmly. Clone size, where shown, is once, few, many, or a class for clones that have expanded.

TRBJ2-4 NA TRBD2 TRBV5-6 CASSYGTSGSVAKNIQYF TGTGCCAGCAGCTACGGGACTAGCGGCTCAGTAGCCAAAAACATTCAGTACTTC
TRBJ1-5 NA NA TRBV30 CAWSADSGNQPQHF TGTGCCTGGAGTGCGGACTCAGGCAATCAGCCCCAGCATTTT
TRBJ2-1 NA TRBD2 TRBV7-9 CASSPGLAGVGEQFF TGTGCCAGCAGCCCGGGACTAGCGGGAGTGGGTGAGCAGTTCTTC
TRBJ1-1 few NA TRBV30 CASNRAANTEAFF TGTGCCTCGAACAGGGCTGCGAACACTGAAGCTTTCTTT
TRBJ2-2 NA NA TRBV9 CASSVQGIGELFF TGTGCCAGCAGCGTACAGGGTATCGGGGAGCTGTTTTTT
TRBJ2-5 NA NA TRBV6-1 CASSGGLGETQYF TGTGCCAGCAGTGGGGGGCTCGGGGAGACCCAGTACTTC
TRBJ1-1 NA NA TRBV7-3 CASSLGGSTEAFF TGTGCCAGCAGCTTAGGCGGATCCACTGAAGCTTTCTTT
TRBJ1-3 NA TRBD1 TRBV6-1 CASSVGPQGGTIYF TGTGCCAGCAGTGTCGGGCCACAGGGGGGCACCATATATTTT
TRBJ1-3 NA NA TRBV5-4 CASSLKGAGGNTIYF TGTGCCAGCAGCCTTAAAGGAGCGGGTGGTAACACCATATATTTT
TRBJ2-5 NA NA TRBV6-1 CASSELRVGETQYF TGTGCCAGCAGTGAATTGAGGGTCGGGGAGACCCAGTACTTC
TRBJ2-1 NA TRBD1 TRBV5-6 CASVGGLGWDNEQFF TGTGCCAGCGTAGGGGGCCTTGGGTGGGACAATGAGCAGTTCTTC
TRBJ2-3 NA TRBD2 TRBV4-3 CASSQDGGRGRTDTQYF TGCGCCAGCAGCCAAGATGGCGGGAGGGGGCGCACAGATACGCAGTATTTT
TRBJ2-7 NA NA TRBV11-1 CASSLGQEVVYEQYF TGTGCCAGCAGCTTAGGGCAGGAGGTAGTCTACGAGCAGTACTTC
TRBJ1-1 NA NA TRBV2 CASSDHRNTEAFF TGTGCCAGCAGTGACCACAGGAACACTGAAGCTTTCTTT
TRBJ2-7 NA TRBD2 TRBV5-1 CASSLGRGSSYEQYF TGCGCCAGCAGCTTGGGGCGGGGGAGCTCCTACGAGCAGTACTTC
TRBJ2-7 NA TRBD2 TRBV18 CASSPQRENVPYEQYF TGTGCCAGCTCACCACAGCGGGAGAACGTTCCCTACGAGCAGTACTTC
TRBJ1-4 NA NA TRBV4-3 CASSQGQGISEKLFF TGCGCCAGCAGCCAAGGGCAGGGGATTTCTGAAAAACTGTTTTTT
TRBJ2-5 NA TRBD2 TRBV18 CASSGTSGAIQETQYF TGTGCCAGCTCAGGAACTAGCGGGGCGATTCAAGAGACCCAGTACTTC
TRBJ2-1 NA TRBD2 TRBV9 CASSSRGASGRSYNEQFF TGTGCCAGCAGCTCACGAGGGGCTAGCGGGAGGTCCTACAATGAGCAGTTCTTC
TRBJ2-7 NA NA TRBV6-5 CASSSLVVGREQYF TGTGCCAGCAGTAGCTTGGTTGTGGGGAGAGAGCAGTACTTC
TRBJ2-5 NA NA TRBV10-2 CASSAYDVGAQTQYF TGCGCCAGCAGCGCTTATGATGTAGGGGCGCAGACCCAGTACTTC
TRBJ1-4 NA TRBD1 TRBV5-4 CASSFAGGDEKLFF TGTGCCAGCAGCTTCGCAGGGGGCGATGAAAAACTGTTTTTT
TRBJ1-2 NA NA TRBV20-1 CSAGGSYGYTF TGCAGTGCTGGGGGGAGCTATGGCTACACCTTC
TRBJ2-7 NA TRBD1 TRBV11-3 CASSFDTGAHYEQYF TGTGCCAGCAGCTTTGACACAGGGGCACACTACGAGCAGTACTTC
TRBJ2-7 NA TRBD2 TRBV6-1 CASSDSPGLAGGVLGEQYF TGTGCCAGCAGTGATTCCCCGGGACTAGCGGGGGGGGTGTTGGGGGAGCAGTACTTC
TRBJ2-2 once NA TRBV5-5 CASMGGQMNTGELFF TGTGCCAGCATGGGGGGGCAGATGAACACCGGGGAGCTGTTTTTT
TRBJ1-2 NA TRBD1 TRBV7-9 CASSFHRDRPDGYTF TGTGCCAGCAGCTTCCACCGGGACAGGCCCGATGGCTACACCTTC